The 22 T cell receptor beta chains presented below share a single source sample, sequenced in a study of blood T cells in healthy people across ages. Through a sample-barcoded 5' primer and a J-beta primer mix, a second PCR was run for roughly 6 to 11 cycles. TCRdb called the 5' RACE reads again in MiXCR, with one record for every CDR3 protein. This table holds 850,000 to 1,000,000 distinct CDR3 sequences, roughly 51% found once. Material for sequencing was blood. These receptors were taken from a woman aged 55 to 70 in good health.

This clonotype was detected a few times. V and J are TRBV15 and TRBJ2-1, with D maybe TRBD2 (5 bases). The V and J ends lost 0 bases and 5 bases respectively, with 8 bases between them. This CDR3 contains 14 residues. From germline, CDR1 is LNHNV and CDR2 YYDKDF (reference sequence). DNA of the CDR3: TGTGCCACCAGCAGAGATCGGCGGGACAATGAGCAGTTCTTC. It is translated as CATSRDRRDNEQFF.

The V gene is TRBV30, the J gene TRBJ2-5; no clear D gene. Germline CDR1 GTSNPN, CDR2 SVGIG (reference sequence). This CDR3 is 12 amino acids long. V shed 1 base and J shed 11 bases, with 14 bases lying between them. The DNA of the CDR3 is TGTGCCTGGAGTGCAACAGCGACGGAGCAGTACTTC. It yields the protein CAWSATATEQYF.

There are a few counts of this clonotype. The rearrangement uses TRBV5-1 and TRBJ2-1; 8 bases map to TRBD2. With 0 bases clipped from V and 4 bases from J, the junction kept 3 bases outside the gene matches. The CDR3 extends over 15 amino acids. The germline V gene has CDR1 SGHRS and CDR2 YFSETQ. The CDR3 spells CASSLVAGGYNEQFF. The CDR3 nucleotides read TGCGCCAGCAGCTTGGTGGCGGGGGGTTACAATGAGCAGTTCTTC.

The rearrangement joins TRBV6-6 to TRBJ2-2, with D possibly TRBD2 on 5 matching bases. From germline, CDR1 is MNHNY and CDR2 SVGAGI (reference sequence). This CDR3 spans 12 amino acids. V lost 6 bases, J lost 7 bases, and 9 bases lay in between. As DNA, the CDR3 is TGTGCCAGCAGCCCGAGGGTCGGGGAGCTGTTTTTT. Translation: CASSPRVGELFF.

The chain combines TRBV20-1 with TRBJ1-5, with 7 bases fitting TRBD1. Trimming cost V 6 bases and J 7 bases; bases outside gene matches: 15. The CDR3 spans 15 residues. Per germline, CDR1 DFQATT and CDR2 SNEGSKA (reference sequence). The CDR3 loop is CSAGARGLSGQPQHF. CDR3 nucleotide sequence: TGCAGTGCGGGGGCAAGGGGGCTGTCTGGGCAGCCCCAGCATTTT.

This clonotype was seen a handful of times. The rearrangement links TRBV3-1 to TRBJ2-5; D is perhaps TRBD2 (5 bases). CDR1 and CDR2 (germline): LGHDT, YNNKEL (reference sequence). Trimming pared 2 bases from V and 5 bases from J, leaving 18 bases between. CDR3 length: 16 residues. The CDR3 coding sequence is TGTGCCAGCAGCCAACAAGCTGCACAGACGGGGGAGACCCAGTACTTC. Its translation is CASSQQAAQTGETQYF.

The rearrangement uses TRBV5-1 and TRBJ1-1; D gene uncertain. The V gene lost 0 bases and the J gene lost 1 base, with 10 bases spanning the gap. CDR1 and CDR2 (germline): SGHRS, YFSETQ. CDR3 size: 15 residues. CDR3 sequence (DNA): TGCGCCAGCAGCTTGGTAGGCAGCCAGAACACTGAAGCTTTCTTT. Its protein product is CASSLVGSQNTEAFF.

The V gene is TRBV25-1, the J gene TRBJ1-2; no firm D call. V was clipped by 6 bases and J by 5 bases, with 13 bases between them. Germline values: CDR1 MGHDK, CDR2 SYGVNS. This CDR3 is built from 13 residues. CDR3 sequence reads: CASRTAAGYGYTF. In DNA, the CDR3 is TGTGCCAGCAGAACGGCAGCTGGTTATGGCTACACCTTC.

V is TRBV12-3 or TRBV12-4 and J is TRBJ2-3, with D uncertain. The V end lost 6 bases, the J end lost 3 bases, and 22 bases lay between the germline ends. The CDR3 is 17 residues long. The CDR3 is CASSPLVGRIGTDTQYF. CDR3 bases: TGTGCCAGCAGCCCCCTGGTGGGCCGGATTGGGACAGATACGCAGTATTTT.

The CDR3 bases are TGTGCCAGCTCCCGACAGAGTAATAGCAATCAGCCCCAGCATTTT. It yields the protein CASSRQSNSNQPQHF. The chain joins TRBV25-1 to TRBJ1-5; D might be TRBD1 (5 bases). V gave up 8 bases and J gave up 0 bases, with 14 bases separating them. The CDR3 sequence is 15 residues long. Germline CDR1 reads MGHDK; CDR2 reads SYGVNS.

The gene calls are TRBV25-1 and TRBJ1-2; the match to TRBD1 covers 9 bases. From germline, CDR1 is MGHDK and CDR2 SYGVNS. The CDR3 sequence is 17 residues long. The trim removed 3 bases at V and 3 bases at J, leaving 11 bases unmatched. The CDR3 region has the DNA TGTGCCAGCAGTGACGGACAGGGGTCTAATTTAGACTATGGCTACACCTTC. Its translation is CASSDGQGSNLDYGYTF.

The chain uses TRBV29-1 and TRBJ1-2, with 7 bases lining up with TRBD1. V lost 7 bases to trimming and J lost 4 bases; unmatched junction nucleotides: 3. CDR1 SQVTM and CDR2 ANQGSEA come from the germline V gene. This CDR3 region has 11 residues. The CDR3: CSATGAYGYTF. The CDR3, as DNA: TGCAGCGCCACAGGGGCCTATGGCTACACCTTC.

This chain uses TRBV20-1 with TRBJ1-1, with D possibly being TRBD1 (5 bases). The length of the CDR3 is 13 residues. V lost 3 bases to trimming and J lost 7 bases, with 15 bases between them. CDR1 DFQATT and CDR2 SNEGSKA come from the germline V gene (reference sequence). The CDR3 is CSASQGGWGEAFF. The CDR3 DNA follows: TGCAGTGCTAGCCAGGGAGGTTGGGGTGAAGCTTTCTTT.

The rearrangement joins TRBV7-2 to TRBJ2-7, with no clear D. V was cut by 2 bases and J by 5 bases, with 22 bases left in between. CDR3 length: 17 residues. Germline V gene sequence: CDR1 SGHTA, CDR2 FQGNSA. In DNA form, the CDR3 reads TGTGCCAGCAGCTTACCCCCTTTTTGGGGAAACTCTAACGAGCAGTACTTC. Its protein is CASSLPPFWGNSNEQYF.

The V call is TRBV6-6, the J call TRBJ2-5, with D possibly TRBD1 on 5 matching bases. The J call may be incorrect, as the DNA end agrees better with TRBJ2-7. Per the germline V gene, CDR1 is MNHNY and CDR2 is SVGAGI (reference sequence). The CDR3 length is 13 residues. As DNA, the CDR3 is TGTGCCAGCAGTCCAGACAGCCCCCACGAGCAGTACTTC. It specifies CASSPDSPHEQYF.

This rearrangement joins TRBV2 to TRBJ2-1, with 7 bases that match TRBD2. Trimming took 5 bases from V and 9 from J; bases not matched to a gene: 10. The CDR3 extends over 14 amino acids. From germline, CDR1 is SNHLY and CDR2 FYNNEI. The CDR3 reads CASSFGGRECEQFF. The CDR3 DNA reads as TGTGCCAGCAGTTTTGGAGGGCGGGAGTGTGAGCAGTTCTTC.

This clonotype was found once. The rearrangement uses TRBV12-3 or TRBV12-4 and TRBJ2-6; D gene unclear. The CDR3 is made up of 17 amino acids. Trimming left V 5 bases short and J 2 bases short, with 16 bases between. The CDR3 region is CASSPGPVHTGANVLTF. For the CDR3, the DNA is TGTGCCAGCAGTCCTGGACCAGTTCACACTGGGGCCAACGTCCTGACTTTC.

The V gene is TRBV4-1, the J gene TRBJ1-4; 7 bases align to TRBD1. The ends lost 4 bases at V and 8 bases at J; junction bases unmatched: 4. The CDR3 has 13 amino acids. Looked up from germline, CDR1 is MGHRA and CDR2 is YSYEKL. DNA of the CDR3: TGCGCCAGCAGCCGAGGACAGGAGGAAAAACTGTTTTTT. This encodes CASSRGQEEKLFF.

CDR3 bases: TGTGCCAGCAGTAGCCGACAGGGAGGGAGATTCTATGGCTACACCTTC. Its protein is CASSSRQGGRFYGYTF. The V gene is TRBV27, the J gene TRBJ1-2; TRBD1 agrees at 7 bases. Germline V gives CDR1 MNHEY, CDR2 SMNVEV (reference sequence). The CDR3 loop spans 16 amino acids. V dropped 5 bases and J dropped 4; count of bases not matched to a gene: 13.

V usage is TRBV20-1 and J usage is TRBJ2-3; D is unclear. Trimming shortened V by 6 bases and J by 0 bases, and 13 bases separated the two germline ends. CDR3 length: 14 amino acids. Germline assignment: CDR1 DFQATT and CDR2 SNEGSKA (reference sequence). The CDR3 DNA reads as TGCAGTGCGGGTGGTACCCCCAGCACAGATACGCAGTATTTT. This codes for CSAGGTPSTDTQYF.

Only one count was recorded for this clonotype. The chain recombines TRBV20-1 with TRBJ2-3; D is perhaps TRBD2 (5 bases). Trimming left V 3 bases short and J 5 bases short, with 21 bases between. Per germline, CDR1 DFQATT and CDR2 SNEGSKA (reference sequence). This CDR3 has 16 amino acids. The CDR3 DNA reads as TGCAGTGCTAGGAGGAGGACGCGAGAGTGGGTAGATACGCAGTATTTT. It codes for CSARRRTREWVDTQYF.

The chain links TRBV11-2 to TRBJ2-2; 8 nucleotides align to TRBD2. V trimming: 3 bases; J trimming: 5 bases; junction bases outside the gene matches: 8. This CDR3 spans 16 amino acids. In germline, CDR1 is SGHAT, CDR2 FQNNGV. CDR3 loop: CASSLGSGSSTGELFF. CDR3 DNA: TGTGCCAGCAGCTTGGGGAGCGGGAGTAGTACCGGGGAGCTGTTTTTT.